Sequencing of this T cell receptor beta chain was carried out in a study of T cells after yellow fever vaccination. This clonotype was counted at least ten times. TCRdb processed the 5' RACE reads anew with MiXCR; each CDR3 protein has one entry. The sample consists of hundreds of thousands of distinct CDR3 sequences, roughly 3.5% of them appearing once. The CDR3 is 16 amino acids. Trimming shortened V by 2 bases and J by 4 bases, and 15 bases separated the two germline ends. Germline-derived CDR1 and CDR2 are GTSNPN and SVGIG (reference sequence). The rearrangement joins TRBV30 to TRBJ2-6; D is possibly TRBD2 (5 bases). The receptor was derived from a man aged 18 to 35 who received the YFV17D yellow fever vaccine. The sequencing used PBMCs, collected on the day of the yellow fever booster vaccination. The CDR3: CAWSPGAGLGANVLTF. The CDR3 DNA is TGTGCCTGGAGTCCGGGCGCGGGCCTGGGGGCCAACGTCCTGACTTTC.